This TCR beta chain was captured in a study of human T cells and chemical hapten exposure. The library tagged individual cDNA molecules with unique molecular identifiers. One entry per CDR3 protein, called by TCRdb with MiXCR from the RACE reads. The data hold around 380,000 distinct CDR3 sequences, with roughly 6% observed a single time. This clonotype was found many times. Its antigen is unknown. The CDR3 extends over 17 amino acids. V lost 4 bases to trimming and J lost 6 bases; unmatched junction nucleotides: 8. In germline, CDR1 is SGHTA, CDR2 FQGNSA. Study conclusions and caveats: As patch test score rose, PT1 expanded TCR counts tended to rise as well.

Time point defined: pre-sensitization, week 0. Treatment in this sample: therapeutic diphenylcyclopropenone sensitization with weekly scalp DPC. The rearrangement links TRBV7-2 to TRBJ2-1; 14 nucleotides align to TRBD2. This clonotype was sampled from a young woman with alopecia areata. Some clones in this sample may be carry-over from other donors' samples. Sequences were derived from whole blood, sampled in connection with sensitization to the hapten diphenylcyclopropenone (DPC). The CDR3 is CASSSGTSGGARNEQFF. The DNA for the CDR3 is TGTGCCAGCAGCTCCGGGACTAGCGGGGGAGCCCGCAATGAGCAGTTCTTC. Full variable domain (outside the CDR3, taken from reference TRBV7-2 and TRBJ2-1): GAGVSQSPSNKVTEKGKDVELRCDPISGHTALYWYRQSLGQGLEFLIYFQGNSAPDKSGLPSDRFSAERTGGSVSTLTIQRTQQEDSAVYLCASSSGTSGGARNEQFFGPGTRLTVL.